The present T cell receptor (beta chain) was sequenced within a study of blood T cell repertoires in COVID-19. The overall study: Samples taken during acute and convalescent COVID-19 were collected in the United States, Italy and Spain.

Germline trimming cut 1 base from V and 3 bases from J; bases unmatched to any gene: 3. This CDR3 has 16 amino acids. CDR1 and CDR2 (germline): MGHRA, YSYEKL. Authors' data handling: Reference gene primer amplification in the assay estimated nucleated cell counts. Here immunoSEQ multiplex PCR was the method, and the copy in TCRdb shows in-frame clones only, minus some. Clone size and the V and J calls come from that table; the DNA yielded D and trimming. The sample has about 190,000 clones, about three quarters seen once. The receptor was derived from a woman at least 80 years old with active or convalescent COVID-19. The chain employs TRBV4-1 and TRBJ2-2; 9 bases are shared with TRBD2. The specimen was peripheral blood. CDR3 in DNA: TGCGCCAGCAGCCAAGCGGCTAGCGGGGACACCGGGGAGCTGTTTTTT. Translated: CASSQAASGDTGELFF.